Reported below is one T cell receptor beta chain. In germline, CDR1 is SGHVS, CDR2 FNYEAQ. CDR3 size: 15 residues. The data derive from a study of tumor-infiltrating lymphocytes in oesophageal squamous cell carcinoma. Each CDR3 protein gets one entry after TCRdb re-called the PCR reads with MiXCR. The sample carries about 21,000 distinct CDR3 sequences, 35% to 40% recorded once. The clonotype comes from a male donor with esophageal squamous cell carcinoma. The rearrangement links TRBV7-6 to TRBJ2-6, with D perhaps matching TRBD2 (6 bases). The J call is uncertain, as TRBJ2-1 better fits the DNA end. Sequencing was carried out using esophageal tumor tissue. The DNA for the CDR3 is TGTGCCAGCAGCTTAGCGGGCCGGGAGATGAATGAGCAGTTCTTC. Protein: CASSLAGREMNEQFF.